Below, one T cell receptor beta chain is given with its context. Its antigen is unknown. These data belong to a study of lymphopenia after photon versus proton radiotherapy. CDR1 SNHLY and CDR2 FYNNEI come from the germline V gene. With 7 bases removed from V and 2 bases from J, the gap between germline ends came to 12 bases. The CDR3 has 13 residues. Clones were read by immunoSEQ multiplex PCR, and TCRdb kept only the in-frame ones, dropping some. There are tens of thousands of clones in the sample; around 94% occur only once, and about 0.66% lies in the top ten. Study-level findings and limits: Under photons, naive T cells and diversity fell while effector/memory populations rose. In patients who died, overall survival fell as post-nadir TCR diversity dropped more. After lymphocyte nadir, photon-treated repertoires showed oligoclonal expansion, especially CD8+ Temra. Survival link was tested only in deceased patients; proton benefit remains a possibility.

The specimen comprised peripheral blood, sampled from a patient treated with photon-based radiotherapy. The chain carries TRBV2 and TRBJ2-7; D is possibly TRBD2 (6 bases). The TCR originated in a woman aged 45 to 65 with cholangiocarcinoma. The CDR3 nucleotides read TGTGCCAGCACCCGGGACTCGACCTACGAGCAGTACTTC. Protein: CASTRDSTYEQYF.